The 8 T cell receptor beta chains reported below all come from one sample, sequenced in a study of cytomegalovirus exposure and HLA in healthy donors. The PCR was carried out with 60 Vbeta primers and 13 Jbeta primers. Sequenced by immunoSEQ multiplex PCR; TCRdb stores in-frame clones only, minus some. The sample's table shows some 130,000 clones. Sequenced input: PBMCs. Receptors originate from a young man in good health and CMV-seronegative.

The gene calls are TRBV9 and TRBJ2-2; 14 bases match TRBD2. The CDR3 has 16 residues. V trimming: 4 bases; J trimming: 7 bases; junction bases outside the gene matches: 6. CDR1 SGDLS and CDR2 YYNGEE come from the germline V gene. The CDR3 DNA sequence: TGTGCCAGCAGCCCGGGACTAGCGGGAGTGAACGGGGAGCTGTTTTTT. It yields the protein CASSPGLAGVNGELFF.

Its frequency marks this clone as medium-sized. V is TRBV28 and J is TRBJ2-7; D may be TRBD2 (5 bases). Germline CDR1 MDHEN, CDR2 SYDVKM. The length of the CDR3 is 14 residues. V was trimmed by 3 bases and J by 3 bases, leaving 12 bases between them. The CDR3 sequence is CASSFPGDHYEQYF. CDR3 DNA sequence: TGTGCCAGCAGTTTTCCCGGGGATCACTACGAGCAGTACTTC.

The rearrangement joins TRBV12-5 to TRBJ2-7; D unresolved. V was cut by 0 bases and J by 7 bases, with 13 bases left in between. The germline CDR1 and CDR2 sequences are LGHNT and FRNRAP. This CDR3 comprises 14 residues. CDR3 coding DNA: TGTGCTAGTGGTTTGGTACTTGGCTGGCGGGAGCAGTACTTC. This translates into CASGLVLGWREQYF.

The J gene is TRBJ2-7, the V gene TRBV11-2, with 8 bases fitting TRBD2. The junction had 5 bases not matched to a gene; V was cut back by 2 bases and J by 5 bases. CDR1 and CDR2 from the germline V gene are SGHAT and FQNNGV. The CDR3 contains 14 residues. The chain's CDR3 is CASSLSGSMHEQYF. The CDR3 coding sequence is TGTGCCAGCAGCTTAAGCGGGAGTATGCACGAGCAGTACTTC.

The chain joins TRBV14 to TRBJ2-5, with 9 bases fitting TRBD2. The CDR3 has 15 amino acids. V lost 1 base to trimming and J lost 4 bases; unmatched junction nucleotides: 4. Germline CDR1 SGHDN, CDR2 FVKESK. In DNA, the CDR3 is TGTGCCAGCAGCCAAGCCGGGACTAGCATAGAGACCCAGTACTTC. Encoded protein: CASSQAGTSIETQYF.

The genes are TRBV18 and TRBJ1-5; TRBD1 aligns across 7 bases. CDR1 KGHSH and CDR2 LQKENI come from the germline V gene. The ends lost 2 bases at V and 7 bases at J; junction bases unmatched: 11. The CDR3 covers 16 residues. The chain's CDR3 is CASSPGGSTGDQPQHF. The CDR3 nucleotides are TGTGCCAGCTCACCAGGAGGGTCTACAGGGGACCAGCCCCAGCATTTT.

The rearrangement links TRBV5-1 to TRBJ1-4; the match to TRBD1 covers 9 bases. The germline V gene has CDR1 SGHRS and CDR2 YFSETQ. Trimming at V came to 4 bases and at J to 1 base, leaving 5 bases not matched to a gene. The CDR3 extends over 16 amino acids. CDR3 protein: CASSDYRGQTNEKLFF. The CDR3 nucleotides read TGCGCCAGCAGCGACTACAGGGGGCAAACTAATGAAAAACTGTTTTTT.

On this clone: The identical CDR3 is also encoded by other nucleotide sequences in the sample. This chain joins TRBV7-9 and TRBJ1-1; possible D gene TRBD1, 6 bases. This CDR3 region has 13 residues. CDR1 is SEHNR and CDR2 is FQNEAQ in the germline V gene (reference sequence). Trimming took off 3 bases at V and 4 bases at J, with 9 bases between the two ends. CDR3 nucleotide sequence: TGTGCCAGCAGCTTTCAAGGGGGCACTGAAGCTTTCTTT. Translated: CASSFQGGTEAFF.